What follows are 9 T cell receptor beta chains derived from one specimen sequenced in a study of T cell responses to AZD1222 COVID-19 vaccine. The protocol was immunoSEQ multiplex PCR, while the TCRdb copy is restricted to in-frame clones and leaves out a portion. The sample lists over 70,000 clones, 60% to 85% occurring once. The sequencing used peripheral blood, collected 28 days after the second dose of the MenACWY control vaccine. These receptors all stem from an adult who received the MenACWY meningococcal vaccine as a control.

This chain joins TRBV11-2 and TRBJ2-1; D is possibly TRBD2 (5 bases). From germline, CDR1 is SGHAT and CDR2 FQNNGV. The V and J ends lost 0 bases and 6 bases respectively, with 9 bases between them. The CDR3 runs to 14 residues. The CDR3 coding sequence is TGTGCCAGCAGCTTAGATCGACGGGGCAATGAGCAGTTCTTC. This gives the protein CASSLDRRGNEQFF.

V is TRBV5-4 and J is TRBJ2-3; 8 positions match TRBD1. Looked up from germline, CDR1 is SGHNT and CDR2 is YYREEE (reference sequence). The CDR3 loop spans 16 amino acids. The ends lost 3 bases at V and 4 bases at J; junction bases unmatched: 10. This CDR3 is CASSSAGTGGADTQYF. The CDR3 nucleotides are TGTGCCAGCAGCTCAGCCGGGACAGGCGGGGCAGATACGCAGTATTTT.

This chain joins TRBV2 and TRBJ1-2; TRBD1 matches at 7 bases. This CDR3 contains 14 residues. V lost 6 bases and J lost 2; bases outside the gene matches: 6. CDR1 and CDR2 from the germline V gene are SNHLY and FYNNEI. Here the CDR3 DNA reads TGTGCCAGCAGCTCACAGGGGTCGAACTATGGCTACACCTTC. Its translation: CASSSQGSNYGYTF.

This sequence joins TRBV15 and TRBJ2-7, with 12 bases identical to TRBD2. From germline, CDR1 is LNHNV and CDR2 YYDKDF (reference sequence). V lost 2 bases, J lost 2 bases, and 16 bases stayed unmatched. The CDR3 contains 20 residues. CDR3 DNA: TGTGCCACCAGCAGATCTCTCAATCTAGCGGGAGGGGGTTTTACCTACGAGCAGTACTTC. As protein: CATSRSLNLAGGGFTYEQYF.

The chain recombines TRBV20-1 with TRBJ2-1; D possibly corresponds to TRBD1 (5 bases). The V gene's germline CDR1 is DFQATT and CDR2 SNEGSKA (reference sequence). V gave up 6 bases and J gave up 14 bases, with 17 bases separating them. The CDR3 length is 11 residues. This CDR3 is CSAFRRDSKFF. DNA of the CDR3: TGCAGTGCCTTTAGGAGAGACAGTAAGTTCTTC.

The rearrangement joins TRBV7-2 to TRBJ1-1, with D unclear. Germline-derived CDR1 and CDR2 are SGHTA and FQGNSA. The V gene lost 5 bases and the J gene lost 3 bases, with 10 bases spanning the gap. The CDR3 has 13 amino acids. CDR3 coding DNA: TGTGCCAGCAGCCTCCTAAGGGACACTGAAGCTTTCTTT. Translating gives CASSLLRDTEAFF.

This clone was recorded once. The chain employs TRBV18 and TRBJ2-1; tentatively, D is TRBD1 (5 bases). Germline V gene lookup returns CDR1 KGHSH and CDR2 LQKENI. Between the trimmed V and J ends, which lost 2 bases and 3 bases, there was a span of 14 bases. The CDR3 totals 16 residues. CDR3 protein: CASSPKTAKSYNEQFF. Here the CDR3 DNA reads TGTGCCAGCTCACCAAAGACAGCAAAAAGCTACAATGAGCAGTTCTTC.

The chain carries TRBV11-2 and TRBJ1-4; a weak D match, TRBD1 (5 bases). The germline V gene has CDR1 SGHAT and CDR2 FQNNGV. This CDR3 is 15 amino acids long. V shed 2 bases and J shed 8 bases, with 15 bases lying between them. The CDR3 sequence is CASSLTPQGWEKLFF. CDR3 DNA sequence: TGTGCCAGCAGCTTAACCCCGCAGGGCTGGGAAAAACTGTTTTTT.

V gene TRBV5-6 combines with J gene TRBJ2-1; TRBD2 matches at 13 bases. The germline V gene encodes CDR1 SGHDT and CDR2 YYEEEE. The CDR3 consists of 15 residues. Trimming removed 4 bases from V and 9 bases from J; junction bases left unmatched: 7. The DNA of the CDR3 is TGTGCCAGCAGCCACGGACTAGCGGGAGACCGTGAGCAGTTCTTC. Protein sequence: CASSHGLAGDREQFF.